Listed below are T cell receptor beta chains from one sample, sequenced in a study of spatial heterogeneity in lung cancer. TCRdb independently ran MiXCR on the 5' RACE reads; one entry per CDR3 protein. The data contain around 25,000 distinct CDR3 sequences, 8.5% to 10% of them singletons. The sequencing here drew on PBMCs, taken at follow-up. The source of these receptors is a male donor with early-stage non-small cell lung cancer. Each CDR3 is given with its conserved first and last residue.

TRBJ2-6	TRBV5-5	CASSLEVSGANVLTF
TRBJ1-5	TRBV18	CASSPTGLGDRSNQPQHF
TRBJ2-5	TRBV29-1	CSVEDRQREETQYF
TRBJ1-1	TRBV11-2	CASSLDLLIGTEAFF
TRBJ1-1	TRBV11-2	CASSLELPGPAFF
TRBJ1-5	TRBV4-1	CASSQTGQGDQPQHF
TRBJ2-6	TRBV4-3	CASSQEEENSGANVLTF
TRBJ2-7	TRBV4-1	CASSQDGVKGGYEQYF
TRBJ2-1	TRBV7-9	CASSLIPGEIVNNEQFF
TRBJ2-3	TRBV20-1	CSASGSRQARITDTQYF
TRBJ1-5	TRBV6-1	CASSLRTGDYSNQPQHF
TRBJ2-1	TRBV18	CASSSNVGAYNEQFF